These 9 T cell receptor beta chains came from one sample sequenced in a study of blood T cell repertoires in COVID-19. The protocol was immunoSEQ multiplex PCR, while the TCRdb copy is restricted to in-frame clones and leaves out a portion. The sample lists approximately 380,000 clones, 88% occurring once. Sample: PBMCs or T cells enriched from blood (not recorded which). The origin of the receptors is a woman aged 18-29 years who had recovered from COVID-19.

This chain links TRBV6-1 with TRBJ2-1; TRBD2 agrees at 9 bases. This CDR3 contains 17 residues. The V and J ends lost 4 bases and 0 bases, in that order; junction bases with no gene match: 7. CDR1 is MNHNS and CDR2 is SASEGT in the germline V gene. This chain's CDR3 is CASSVAGAKSSYNEQFF. In DNA form, the CDR3 reads TGTGCCAGCAGTGTAGCGGGGGCGAAAAGCTCCTACAATGAGCAGTTCTTC.

The CDR3 DNA is TGTGCCAGCAGTTGGTCCAAGAGCTCCTACAATGAGCAGTTCTTC. Its translation: CASSWSKSSYNEQFF. The rearrangement uses TRBV27 and TRBJ2-1; D is unresolved. Germline-derived CDR1 and CDR2 are MNHEY and SMNVEV (reference sequence). Trimming cost V 4 bases and J 0 bases, with 10 bases left between them. This CDR3 spans 15 amino acids.

This chain uses TRBV24-1 with TRBJ2-7; D call uncertain. CDR3 length: 15 residues. Germline V gene sequence: CDR1 KGHDR, CDR2 SFDVKD. The germline V and J ends were trimmed by 8 bases and 0 bases, with 16 bases remaining between them. DNA for the CDR3: TGTGCCACCACCCCGCCCGTGAGTATCTCCTACGAGCAGTACTTC. It codes for CATTPPVSISYEQYF.

The chain uses TRBV5-1 and TRBJ1-1; D gene uncertain. The ends were cut back, 0 bases at V and 3 bases at J, with 9 bases in the middle. Germline V gene lookup returns CDR1 SGHRS and CDR2 YFSETQ. The CDR3 is made up of 14 amino acids. CDR3 coding DNA: TGCGCCAGCAGCTTGGTAGTACGAGACACTGAAGCTTTCTTT. Its translation: CASSLVVRDTEAFF.

The genes are TRBV3-1 (or the pseudogene TRBV3-2) and TRBJ1-4; perhaps TRBD1 as D (5 bases). V gave up 0 bases and J gave up 0 bases, with 11 bases separating them. The CDR3 is made up of 17 amino acids. CDR1 is LGHDT, CDR2 YNNKEL, per germline (reference sequence). The CDR3 spells CASSQDLMTATNEKLFF. As DNA, the CDR3 is TGTGCCAGCAGCCAAGACTTGATGACAGCAACTAATGAAAAACTGTTTTTT.

J is TRBJ1-5 and V is TRBV5-8; D might be TRBD1 (5 bases). Germline assignment: CDR1 SGHTS and CDR2 YDEGEE. Trimming took off 4 bases at V and 7 bases at J, with 15 bases between the two ends. The CDR3 spans 14 residues. The CDR3 DNA follows: TGTGCCAGCAGCGGGGGGTTGGGGAAACAGCCCCAGCATTTT. Translating gives CASSGGLGKQPQHF.

The V call is TRBV19, the J call TRBJ1-1; TRBD1 might be the D (5 bases). V was clipped by 7 bases and J by 3 bases, with 15 bases between them. CDR1 is LNHDA, CDR2 SQIVND, per germline (reference sequence). This CDR3 contains 14 residues. This CDR3 reads CASTDSPADTEAFF. CDR3 DNA: TGTGCCAGTACCGACAGCCCCGCCGACACTGAAGCTTTCTTT.

V is TRBV15 and J is TRBJ2-6; 9 positions agree with TRBD1. The CDR3 is 18 residues long. V was pared by 1 base and J by 2 bases, with 6 bases of the junction left unmatched. The germline gives CDR1 LNHNV, CDR2 YYDKDF (reference sequence). This CDR3 reads CATSRGGTGIPGANVLTF. CDR3 sequence (DNA): TGTGCCACCAGCAGAGGAGGGACAGGGATTCCTGGGGCCAACGTCCTGACTTTC. Using reference TRBV15 and TRBJ2-6 for the parts outside the CDR3, the full variable domain is DAMVIQNPRYQVTQFGKPVTLSCSQTLNHNVMYWYQQKSSQAPKLLFHYYDKDFNNEADTPDNFQSRRPNTSFCFLDIRSPGLGDTAMYLCATSRGGTGIPGANVLTFGAGSRLTVL.

This clone occurred a few times. The chain recombines TRBV19 with TRBJ1-2; a possible D gene is TRBD1 (5 bases). V lost 3 bases and J lost 0, with 14 bases in between. Germline V gene lookup returns CDR1 LNHDA and CDR2 SQIVND (reference sequence). This CDR3 has 16 amino acids. The CDR3 is CASSMSQGRANYGYTF. CDR3 coding DNA: TGTGCCAGTAGTATGAGTCAGGGTCGGGCTAACTATGGCTACACCTTC.